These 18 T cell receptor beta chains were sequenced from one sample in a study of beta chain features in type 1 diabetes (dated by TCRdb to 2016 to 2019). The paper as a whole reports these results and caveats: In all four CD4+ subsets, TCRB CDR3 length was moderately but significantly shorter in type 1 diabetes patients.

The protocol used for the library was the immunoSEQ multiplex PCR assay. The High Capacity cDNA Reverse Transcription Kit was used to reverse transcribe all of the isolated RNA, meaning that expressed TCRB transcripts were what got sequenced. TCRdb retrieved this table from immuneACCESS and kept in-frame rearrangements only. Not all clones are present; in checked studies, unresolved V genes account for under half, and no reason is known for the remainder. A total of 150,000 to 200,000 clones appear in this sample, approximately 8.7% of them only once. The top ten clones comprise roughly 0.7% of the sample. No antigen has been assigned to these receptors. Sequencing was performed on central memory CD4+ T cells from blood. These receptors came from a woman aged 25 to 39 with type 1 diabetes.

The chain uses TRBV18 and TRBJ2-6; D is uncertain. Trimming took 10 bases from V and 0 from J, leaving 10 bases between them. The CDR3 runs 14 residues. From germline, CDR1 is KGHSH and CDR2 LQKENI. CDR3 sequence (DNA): TGTGCCACCAACCCACTCTCTGGGGCCAACGTCCTGACTTTC. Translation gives CATNPLSGANVLTF.

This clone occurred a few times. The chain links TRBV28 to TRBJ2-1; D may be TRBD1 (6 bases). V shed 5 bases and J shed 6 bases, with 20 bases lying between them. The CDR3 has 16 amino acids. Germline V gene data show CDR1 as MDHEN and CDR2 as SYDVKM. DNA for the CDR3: TGTGCCAGCAGTCCCCCAACAGGGCGGTCGGGCAATGAGCAGTTCTTC. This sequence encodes CASSPPTGRSGNEQFF. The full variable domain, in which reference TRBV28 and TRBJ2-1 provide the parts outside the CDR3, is DVKVTQSSRYLVKRTGEKVFLECVQDMDHENMFWYRQDPGLGLRLIYFSYDVKMKEKGDIPEGYSVSREKKERFSLILESASTNQTSMYLCASSPPTGRSGNEQFFGPGTRLTVL.

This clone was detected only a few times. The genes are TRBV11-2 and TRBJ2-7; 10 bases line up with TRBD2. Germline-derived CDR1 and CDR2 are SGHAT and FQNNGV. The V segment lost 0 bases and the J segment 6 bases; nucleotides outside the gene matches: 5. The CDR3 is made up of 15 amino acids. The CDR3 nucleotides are TGTGCCAGCAGCTTAGAATCTAGCGGGAGAAGCGAGCAGTACTTC. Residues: CASSLESSGRSEQYF.

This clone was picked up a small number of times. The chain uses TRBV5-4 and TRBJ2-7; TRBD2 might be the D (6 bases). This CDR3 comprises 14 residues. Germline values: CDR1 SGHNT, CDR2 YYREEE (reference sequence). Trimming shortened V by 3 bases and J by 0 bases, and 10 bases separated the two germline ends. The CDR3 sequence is CASSSRDFSYEQYF. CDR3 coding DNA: TGTGCCAGCAGCTCCAGGGACTTCTCCTACGAGCAGTACTTC.

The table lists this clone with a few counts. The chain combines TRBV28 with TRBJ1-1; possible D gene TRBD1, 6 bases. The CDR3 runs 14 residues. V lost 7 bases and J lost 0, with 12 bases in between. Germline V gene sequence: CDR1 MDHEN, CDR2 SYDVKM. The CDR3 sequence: CASTSGGLNTEAFF. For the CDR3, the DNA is TGTGCCAGCACCTCCGGGGGGCTGAACACTGAAGCTTTCTTT. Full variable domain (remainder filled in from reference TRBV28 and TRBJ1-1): DVKVTQSSRYLVKRTGEKVFLECVQDMDHENMFWYRQDPGLGLRLIYFSYDVKMKEKGDIPEGYSVSREKKERFSLILESASTNQTSMYLCASTSGGLNTEAFFGQGTRLTVV.

This chain's CDR3 is CASSFGQGQVGELFF. The CDR3 region has the DNA TGCGCCAGCAGCTTCGGACAGGGGCAAGTCGGGGAGCTGTTTTTT. The J gene is TRBJ2-2, the V gene TRBV5-1; 9 bases map to TRBD1. Unmatched junction bases numbered 6, after V lost 2 bases and J lost 7 bases. CDR3 length equals 15 residues. The germline V gene has CDR1 SGHRS and CDR2 YFSETQ.

The CDR3 DNA follows: TGTGCCACCGGGACTAGCGGGAGGCGAGAGACCCAGTACTTC. This gives the protein CATGTSGRRETQYF. The V gene is TRBV28, the J gene TRBJ2-5; 15 bases are shared with TRBD2. The V gene end was trimmed by 10 bases and the J gene end by 4 bases; junction bases not matched to a gene: 4. The CDR3 spans 14 residues. Germline loops: CDR1 MDHEN, CDR2 SYDVKM. The complete variable domain, with remaining parts taken from reference TRBV28 and TRBJ2-5, reads DVKVTQSSRYLVKRTGEKVFLECVQDMDHENMFWYRQDPGLGLRLIYFSYDVKMKEKGDIPEGYSVSREKKERFSLILESASTNQTSMYLCATGTSGRRETQYFGPGTRLLVL.

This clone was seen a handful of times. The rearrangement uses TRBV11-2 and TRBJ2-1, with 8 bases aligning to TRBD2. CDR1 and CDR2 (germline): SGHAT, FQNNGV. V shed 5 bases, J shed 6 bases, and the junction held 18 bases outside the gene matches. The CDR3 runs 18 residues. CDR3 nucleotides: TGTGCCAGCAGCCTAACCCTACAAAGCGGGAGTATTGTCAATGAGCAGTTCTTC. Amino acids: CASSLTLQSGSIVNEQFF.

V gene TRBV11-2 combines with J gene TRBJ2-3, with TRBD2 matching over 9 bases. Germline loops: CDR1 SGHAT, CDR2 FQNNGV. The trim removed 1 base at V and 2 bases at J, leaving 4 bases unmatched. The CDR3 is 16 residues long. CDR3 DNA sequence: TGTGCCAGCAGCTTAGGTCTAGCGGGGTCCACAGATACGCAGTATTTT. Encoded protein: CASSLGLAGSTDTQYF. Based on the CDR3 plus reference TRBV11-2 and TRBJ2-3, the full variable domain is EAGVAQSPRYKIIEKRQSVAFWCNPISGHATLYWYQQILGQGPKLLIQFQNNGVVDDSQLPKDRFSAERLKGVDSTLKIQPAKLEDSAVYLCASSLGLAGSTDTQYFGPGTRLTVL.

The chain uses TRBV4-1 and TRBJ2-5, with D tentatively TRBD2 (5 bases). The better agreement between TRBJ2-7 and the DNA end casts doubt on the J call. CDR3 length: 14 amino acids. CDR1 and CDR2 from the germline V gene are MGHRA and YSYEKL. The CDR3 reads CASSQMDFAYEQYF. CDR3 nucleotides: TGCGCCAGCAGCCAGATGGACTTCGCCTACGAGCAGTACTTC.

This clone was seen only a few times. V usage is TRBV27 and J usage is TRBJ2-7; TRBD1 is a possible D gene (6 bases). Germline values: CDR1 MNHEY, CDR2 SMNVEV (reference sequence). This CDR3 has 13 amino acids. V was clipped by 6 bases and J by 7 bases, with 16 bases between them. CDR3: CASRFTGSREQYF. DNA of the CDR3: TGTGCCAGCAGATTTACAGGGTCCCGGGAGCAGTACTTC.

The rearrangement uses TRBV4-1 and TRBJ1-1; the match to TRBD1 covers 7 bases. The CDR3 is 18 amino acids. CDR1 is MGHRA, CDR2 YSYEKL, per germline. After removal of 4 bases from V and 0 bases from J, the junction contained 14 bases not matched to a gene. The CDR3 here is CASSPLSPGQPMNTEAFF. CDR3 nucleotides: TGCGCCAGCAGCCCCCTATCCCCGGGACAGCCGATGAACACTGAAGCTTTCTTT.

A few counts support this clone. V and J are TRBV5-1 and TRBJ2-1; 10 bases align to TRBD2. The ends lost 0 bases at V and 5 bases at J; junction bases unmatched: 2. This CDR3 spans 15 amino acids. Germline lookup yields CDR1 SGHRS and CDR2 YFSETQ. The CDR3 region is CASSLETSGHNEQFF. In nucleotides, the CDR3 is TGCGCCAGCAGCTTGGAGACTAGCGGGCACAATGAGCAGTTCTTC.

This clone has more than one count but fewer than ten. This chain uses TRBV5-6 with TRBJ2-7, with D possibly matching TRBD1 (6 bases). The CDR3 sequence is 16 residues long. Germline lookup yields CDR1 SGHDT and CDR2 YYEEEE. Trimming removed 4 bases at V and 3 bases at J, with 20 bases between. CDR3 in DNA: TGTGCCAGCAGCCGGGTGGACAGAACCCTTTACTACGAGCAGTACTTC. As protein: CASSRVDRTLYYEQYF.

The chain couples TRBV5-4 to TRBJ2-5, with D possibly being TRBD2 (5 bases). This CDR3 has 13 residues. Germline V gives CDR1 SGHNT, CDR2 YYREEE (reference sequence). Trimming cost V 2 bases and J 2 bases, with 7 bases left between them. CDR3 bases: TGTGCCAGCAGCTTTACTAGTCAAGAGACCCAGTACTTC. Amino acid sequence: CASSFTSQETQYF.

CDR3 residues: CASSPGTVYEQYF. The CDR3 DNA is TGTGCCAGCAGCCCTGGGACAGTCTACGAGCAGTACTTC. The chain has TRBV9 and TRBJ2-7; 7 bases map to TRBD1. The CDR3 has 13 amino acids. J lost 3 bases, V lost 4 bases, and 4 bases had no gene match. CDR1 and CDR2 (germline): SGDLS, YYNGEE. The complete variable domain, with remaining parts taken from reference TRBV9 and TRBJ2-7, reads DSGVTQTPKHLITATGQRVTLRCSPRSGDLSVYWYQQSLDQGLQFLIQYYNGEERAKGNILERFSAQQFPDLHSELNLSSLELGDSALYFCASSPGTVYEQYFGPGTRLTVT.

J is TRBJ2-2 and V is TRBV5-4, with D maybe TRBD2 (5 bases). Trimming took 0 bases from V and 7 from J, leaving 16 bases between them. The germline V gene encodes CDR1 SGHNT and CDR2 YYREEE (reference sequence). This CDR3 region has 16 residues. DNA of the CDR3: TGTGCCAGCAGCTTGGCCACTAGTGGTGCTTTCGGGGAGCTGTTTTTT. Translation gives CASSLATSGAFGELFF.

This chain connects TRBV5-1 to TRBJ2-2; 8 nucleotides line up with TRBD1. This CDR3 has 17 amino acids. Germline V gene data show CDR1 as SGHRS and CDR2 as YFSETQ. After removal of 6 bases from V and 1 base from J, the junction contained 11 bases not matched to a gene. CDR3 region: CASTFSWTGKNTGELFF. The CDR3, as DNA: TGCGCCAGCACCTTTTCTTGGACAGGGAAGAACACCGGGGAGCTGTTTTTT.